The T cell receptor (beta chain) under discussion was sequenced for a study of blood T cell repertoires in COVID-19 (dated by TCRdb to the early 2020s). About the investigation overall: Samples covering the acute and convalescent phases of COVID-19 were provided by collaborators in the United States, Italy and Spain. The prospective study material was composed of cDNA or gDNA derived from T cells, B-cell-depleted T cells, or PBMCs. Subjects who had been exposed to COVID-19, were actively infected with it, or had recovered from it provided the deeply sampled blood TCRbeta repertoires that made up the dataset. The repertoires were released in a freely available public database intended as a resource for research on the immune response to SARS-CoV-2. The samples were drawn from two sources: the first 160 participants of the ongoing ImmuneRACE study, and fewer than 1,500 subjects contributed by 6 global collaborators. Nearly every sample came with metadata listing a de-identified subject ID, COVID-19 status, age in years and sex. Where available, HLA class I and class II types were taken from metadata supplied by the sample provider and were not determined by assay-based typing. What the authors observed across the whole study: The quantity of clinical and demographic metadata differed by source and by participant and was supplied without curation.

Details on this clone: What this receptor recognizes is not known. Per-nucleotide qualities are absent, and no much larger clonotype sits a single base away.

TCRbeta CDR3 regions were amplified from genomic DNA by means of the immunoSEQ Assay, a bias-controlled multiplex PCR. In the authors' own workflow: The number of nucleated cells in each sample was estimated by amplification of reference gene primers within the assay. To quantify the absolute abundance of each unique TCRbeta CDR3 rearrangement, sequence reads were collapsed and filtered. For each sample, productive Simpson clonality was calculated as the square root of Simpson's diversity index over productive rearrangements. The table was pulled from immuneACCESS by TCRdb, which kept in-frame rearrangements only. Such tables lose some clones; where checked, under half of the loss comes from unresolved V genes, and the rest has no known cause. The DNA gave D and trimming, while V, J and clone size come from that table. For this sample there are more than 150,000 clones; around 85% appear just once. Around 21% of the sample rests with the top ten.

Each collaborating institution followed its own protocols to collect whole blood in K2EDTA tubes. For TCRbeta analysis, collaborators shipped samples as frozen whole blood, isolated PBMCs, or DNA extracted from either of those sample types. The V end gives up 4 bases and the J end 7 bases, leaving 6 bases in the junction not matched to a gene. The CDR3 numbers 15 residues from cysteine through phenylalanine. Here the CDR3 DNA is all that survives: 45 bases in frame from base 1. The germline V gene provides CDR1 SGHTA and CDR2 FQGNSA. The specimen was peripheral blood. The sequence was obtained from a man between 65 and 80 years old with active or convalescent COVID-19. The rearrangement joined TRBV7-2 to TRBJ1-6, with TRBD1 identical over 8 junction bases. The CDR3 reads as follows: CASSSVRTGNSPLHF. The sequenced DNA: TGTGCCAGCAGCTCTGTAAGGACAGGGAATTCACCCCTCCACTTT.